This note documents a single T cell receptor beta chain sequence. The source of the sample is a study of cytomegalovirus exposure and HLA in healthy donors. Across the whole study: There were roughly 110 million unique TCR beta sequences, drawn from about 200 million T cells, in an earlier analysis.

The germline V gene has CDR1 SGHRS and CDR2 YFSETQ. The CDR3 consists of 13 residues. The trim removed 0 bases at V and 7 bases at J, leaving 0 bases unmatched. It was with 60 Vbeta and 13 Jbeta primers that the PCR ran. Sequencing was performed with immunoSEQ multiplex PCR; in TCRdb, only in-frame clones are kept and a portion is missing. This table has around 53,000 clones, approximately 84% appearing once. The origin of this receptor is a man aged 50 to 59 in good health and CMV-seronegative. This chain uses TRBV5-1 with TRBJ2-5; TRBD2 matches 10 bases. The sample taken for sequencing was PBMCs. The CDR3 protein is CASSLGLAGTQYF. CDR3 nucleotides: TGCGCCAGCAGCTTGGGACTAGCGGGGACCCAGTACTTC.